This T cell receptor (beta chain) stems from a study of blood T cell repertoires in COVID-19. Method: immunoSEQ multiplex PCR; TCRdb's copy keeps in-frame clones and lacks some. The sample lists under 150,000 clones; around 85% were seen once. This clone was counted between two and nine times. Between the trimmed V and J ends, which lost 8 bases and 3 bases, there was a span of 8 bases. This CDR3 is 12 amino acids long. V and J are TRBV12-3 or TRBV12-4 and TRBJ2-1; TRBD1 might be the D (5 bases). The sequenced material came from peripheral blood. This receptor was obtained from a man aged 45 to 65 with acute or convalescent COVID-19. The CDR3: CASGASYNEQFF. CDR3 bases: TGTGCCAGCGGGGCCAGCTACAATGAGCAGTTCTTC.